Below, 3 T cell receptor beta chains from the same sample are listed, as sequenced in a study of shared clonotypes between healthy human individuals. Sequenced by immunoSEQ multiplex PCR; TCRdb stores in-frame clones only, minus some. The table records around 330,000 clones, around two thirds of them present only once. The sequenced material came from memory CD4+ T cells sorted from blood. Subset reported: CD45RA-negative fraction. All receptors derive from a man between 25 and 39 years old in good health.

A word on this clone: Additional DNA sequences in this sample encode the identical CDR3. This chain uses TRBV9 with TRBJ2-1; maybe TRBD1 (5 bases). Between the trimmed V and J ends, which lost 0 bases and 3 bases, there was a span of 7 bases. There are 14 residues in the CDR3. Per the germline V gene, CDR1 is SGDLS and CDR2 is YYNGEE. CDR3 sequence (DNA): TGTGCCAGCAGCGTAGCAGGGTTCTACAATGAGCAGTTCTTC. It yields the protein CASSVAGFYNEQFF.

This sequence joins TRBV30 and TRBJ2-5; D is possibly TRBD1 (6 bases). The CDR3 is 13 amino acids. Between the trimmed V and J ends, which lost 0 bases and 5 bases, there was a span of 10 bases. Per germline, CDR1 GTSNPN and CDR2 SVGIG (reference sequence). The DNA for the CDR3 is TGTGCCTGGAGTGTCAGGGGTGGGGAGACCCAGTACTTC. Amino acid sequence: CAWSVRGGETQYF.

This clone was recorded only once. The rearrangement uses TRBV18 and TRBJ1-3, with D perhaps TRBD1 (5 bases). Between the trimmed V and J ends, which lost 6 bases and 4 bases, there was a span of 16 bases. The germline V gene encodes CDR1 KGHSH and CDR2 LQKENI. The CDR3 is made up of 15 amino acids. The CDR3 nucleotides are TGTGCCAGCTCGCAGTTGACAGAATTCGGAAACACCATATATTTT. The encoded protein is CASSQLTEFGNTIYF.